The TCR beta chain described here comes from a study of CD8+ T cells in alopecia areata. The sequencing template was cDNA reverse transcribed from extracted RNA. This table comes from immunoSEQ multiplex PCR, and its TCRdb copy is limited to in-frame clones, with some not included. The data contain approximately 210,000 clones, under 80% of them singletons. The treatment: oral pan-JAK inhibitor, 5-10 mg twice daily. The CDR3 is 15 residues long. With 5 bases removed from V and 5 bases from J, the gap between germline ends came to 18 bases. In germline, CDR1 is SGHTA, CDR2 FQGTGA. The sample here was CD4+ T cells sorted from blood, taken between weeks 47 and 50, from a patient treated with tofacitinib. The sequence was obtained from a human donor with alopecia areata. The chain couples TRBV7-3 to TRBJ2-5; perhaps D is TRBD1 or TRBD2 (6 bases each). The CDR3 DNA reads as TGTGCCAGCAGCCCCGTTGGGGGGCAGGTTGAGACCCAGTACTTC. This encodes CASSPVGGQVETQYF. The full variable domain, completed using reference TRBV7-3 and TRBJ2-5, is GAGVSQTPSNKVTEKGKYVELRCDPISGHTALYWYRQSLGQGPEFLIYFQGTGAADDSGLPNDRFFAVRPEGSVSTLKIQRTERGDSAVYLCASSPVGGQVETQYFGPGTRLLVL.